What follows describes a single T cell receptor (beta chain). TCRdb keeps only in-frame clones here, not all; method: immunoSEQ multiplex PCR. This table holds about 160,000 clones, over 70% found once. The record originates from a study of blood T cell repertoires in COVID-19. Overall study: Donors in the United States, Italy and Spain gave samples during acute or convalescent COVID-19. PBMCs, B-cell-depleted T cells, or T cells were the source of the cDNA or gDNA that made up the material.

Enrolled through a virtual design, the participants were between about 18 and 100 years of age and came from some 25 US areas. Participant-given clinical history determined each cohort assignment. Sequenced sample: PBMCs or T cells enriched from blood (not recorded which). The source of this sequence is a woman aged 40 to 55 with acute COVID-19.

The CDR3 sequence: CASSQGLAGVYEQFF. CDR3 nucleotide sequence: TGTGCCAGCAGCCAAGGACTAGCGGGAGTCTATGAGCAGTTCTTC. J is TRBJ2-1 and V is TRBV3-1 (or the pseudogene TRBV3-2); 12 positions agree with TRBD2. The CDR3 loop spans 15 amino acids. Trimming took 1 base from V and 8 from J; bases not matched to a gene: 3. Germline V lookup: CDR1 LGHDT, CDR2 YNNKEL (reference sequence).